Listed below are T cell receptor beta chains from one sample, sequenced in a study of CD8 T cells in ankylosing spondylitis. TCRdb ran MiXCR on the 5' RACE reads and lists one entry per CDR3 protein. Altogether hundreds of thousands of distinct CDR3 sequences are present, more than 25% being singletons, with the ten largest covering roughly 0.8%. Sequenced sample: blood, either unsorted or a sorted T cell fraction (not recorded which). The receptors were gathered from a male donor with ankylosing spondylitis. Each CDR3 is given with its conserved first and last residue. A D gene is named only where the DNA matches it firmly. Clone size is shown for a subset of rows, as once, few, many or a class of expanded clone.

d_gene	abundance	v_gene	j_gene	CDR3nt	CDR3aa
NA	NA	TRBV29-1	TRBJ2-3	TGCAGCGTTGAAGATCAACTGGTCAGCATCGGAGATACGCAGTATTTT	CSVEDQLVSIGDTQYF
TRBD2	NA	TRBV24-1	TRBJ2-3	TGTGCCACCAGTGAACTAGCGGTAGTGGAAGATACGCAGTATTTT	CATSELAVVEDTQYF
TRBD1	NA	TRBV6-1	TRBJ1-3	TGTGCCAGCAGTATGGACAGGGGTGCGAGCACCATATATTTT	CASSMDRGASTIYF
NA	few	TRBV11-2	TRBJ2-3	TGTGCCAGCAGCTTAGGAATTCAGGCTCTCACAGATACGCAGTATTTT	CASSLGIQALTDTQYF
NA	NA	TRBV2	TRBJ1-2	TGTGCCAGCAGTCCCCGGGGAGCCTATGGCTACACCTTC	CASSPRGAYGYTF
NA	NA	TRBV20-1	TRBJ2-1	TGCAGCAGGCCCGGGTCCTACAATGAGCAGTTCTTC	CSRPGSYNEQFF
NA	NA	TRBV5-1	TRBJ1-1	TGCGCCAGCAGCTTGACTCTCCGGGCTGAAGCTTTCTTT	CASSLTLRAEAFF
NA	NA	TRBV7-2	TRBJ2-7	TGTGCCAGCAGCAACCGGGCCGCTTACGAGCAGTACTTC	CASSNRAAYEQYF
NA	NA	TRBV7-2	TRBJ2-3	TGTGCCAGCAGCCCTAGCCAATCGCGGGAAAGGAGGGATTTT	CASSPSQSRERRDF
NA	NA	TRBV14	TRBJ2-1	TGTGCCAGCAGCCAAGTTAGCTCCTACAATGAGCAGTTCTTC	CASSQVSSYNEQFF
NA	few	TRBV19	TRBJ2-3	TGTGCCAGTAGTCCGGCAGAAGTGGGTACGCAGTATTTT	CASSPAEVGTQYF
TRBD2	NA	TRBV3-1	TRBJ2-1	TGTGCCAGCAGCCAAGTCGCGGGAGGGCCATCCAATGAGCAGTTCTTC	CASSQVAGGPSNEQFF
NA	NA	TRBV6-1	TRBJ1-3	TGTGCCAGCAGTGCGTCAGGTTCTGGAAACACCATATATTTT	CASSASGSGNTIYF
TRBD2	few	TRBV7-2	TRBJ2-1	TGTGCCAGCAACCAAGGCGGGAGGTCCTACAATGAGCAGTTCTTC	CASNQGGRSYNEQFF
TRBD2	few	TRBV29-1	TRBJ2-1	TGCAGCGTTGTTGGCGGGAGGGCCATGGATGAGCAGTTCTTC	CSVVGGRAMDEQFF
TRBD2	NA	TRBV20-1	TRBJ2-3	TGCAGTGCTAGAGTAGCGGGAGCGACAGATACGCAGTATTTT	CSARVAGATDTQYF
NA	few	TRBV5-5	TRBJ2-3	TGTGCCAGCAGAGATGCCAGCACAGATACGCAGTATTTT	CASRDASTDTQYF
NA	few	TRBV12-3/TRBV12-4	TRBJ2-2	TGTGCCAGCAGCCGAGTCCGGGTAGCCGGGGAGCTGTTTTTT	CASSRVRVAGELFF
NA	few	TRBV5-1	TRBJ1-1	TGCGCCAGCAGCGGAGGACAGCCGAACACTGAAGCTTTCTTT	CASSGGQPNTEAFF
NA	NA	TRBV6-6	TRBJ1-5	TGTGCCAGCGGTGGGGACAATTATCAGCCCCAGCATTTT	CASGGDNYQPQHF
NA	NA	TRBV20-1	TRBJ2-7	TGCAGTGCTAAAGGGGGTGGAACCTACGAGCAGTACTTC	CSAKGGGTYEQYF
NA	few	TRBV27	TRBJ2-1	TGTGCCAGCAGTCTCAGGGGGGAATCCTACAATGAGCAGTTCTTC	CASSLRGESYNEQFF
NA	NA	TRBV7-8	TRBJ2-7	TGTGCCAGCAGCTCCTTTGGGGATCAGGTCTCCTACGAGCAGTACTTC	CASSSFGDQVSYEQYF
TRBD1	few	TRBV7-2	TRBJ2-4	TGTGCCAGCAGCTTAGTGGGACAGGGTTCTGACATTCAGTACTTC	CASSLVGQGSDIQYF
NA	NA	TRBV12-3/TRBV12-4	TRBJ2-6	TGTGCCAGCAGTCCCGATACAGCCCCTGGGGCCAACGTCCTGACTTTC	CASSPDTAPGANVLTF
TRBD1	NA	TRBV7-9	TRBJ2-5	TGTGCCAGCAGCTTAGCCCCGGGACAGGGGGCTTATGAGACCCAGTACTTC	CASSLAPGQGAYETQYF
NA	NA	TRBV12-3/TRBV12-4	TRBJ1-1	TGTGCCAGCAGTTTATTCTTAGGATCTGACACTGAAGCTTTCTTT	CASSLFLGSDTEAFF
NA	many	TRBV5-1	TRBJ1-6	TGCGCCAGCAGCTGGGGGAGGGACTCACCCCTCCACTTT	CASSWGRDSPLHF
NA	few	TRBV20-1	TRBJ2-3	TGCAGTGCTAGTTCCGAGGCACCCGATACGCAGTATTTT	CSASSEAPDTQYF
NA	NA	TRBV10-2	TRBJ1-1	TGCGCCAGCAGTGTAGCGGCTGGGAACACTGAAGCTTTCTTT	CASSVAAGNTEAFF
NA	NA	TRBV4-2	TRBJ2-6	TGTGCCAGCAACACAGCACGCGGGACTGGGGCCAACGTCCTGACTTTC	CASNTARGTGANVLTF